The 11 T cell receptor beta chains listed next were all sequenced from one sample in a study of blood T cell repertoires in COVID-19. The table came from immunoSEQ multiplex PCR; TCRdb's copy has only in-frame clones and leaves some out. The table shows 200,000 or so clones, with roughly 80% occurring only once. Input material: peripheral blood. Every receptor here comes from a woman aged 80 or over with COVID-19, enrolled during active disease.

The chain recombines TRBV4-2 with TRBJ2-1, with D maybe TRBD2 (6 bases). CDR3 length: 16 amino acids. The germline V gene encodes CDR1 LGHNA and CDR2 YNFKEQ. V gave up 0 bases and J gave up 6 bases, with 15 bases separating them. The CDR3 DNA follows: TGTGCCAGCAGCCAAGATAAACTAGCCCCCCTCAATGAGCAGTTCTTC. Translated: CASSQDKLAPLNEQFF.

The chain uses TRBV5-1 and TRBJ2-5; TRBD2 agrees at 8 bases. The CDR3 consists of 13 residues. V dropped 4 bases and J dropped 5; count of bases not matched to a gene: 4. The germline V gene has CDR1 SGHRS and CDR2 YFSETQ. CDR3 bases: TGCGCCAGCAGCCCGGGACTAGTGGAGACCCAGTACTTC. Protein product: CASSPGLVETQYF. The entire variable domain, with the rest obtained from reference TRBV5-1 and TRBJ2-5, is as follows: KAGVTQTPRYLIKTRGQQVTLSCSPISGHRSVSWYQQTPGQGLQFLFEYFSETQRNKGNFPGRFSGRQFSNSRSEMNVSTLELGDSALYLCASSPGLVETQYFGPGTRLLVL.

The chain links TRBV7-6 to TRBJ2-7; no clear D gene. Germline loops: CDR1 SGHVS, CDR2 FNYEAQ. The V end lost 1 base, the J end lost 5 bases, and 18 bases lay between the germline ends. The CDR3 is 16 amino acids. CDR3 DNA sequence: TGTGCCAGCAGCTTAGGACCTGGCTGGGCGTACCACGAGCAGTACTTC. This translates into CASSLGPGWAYHEQYF.

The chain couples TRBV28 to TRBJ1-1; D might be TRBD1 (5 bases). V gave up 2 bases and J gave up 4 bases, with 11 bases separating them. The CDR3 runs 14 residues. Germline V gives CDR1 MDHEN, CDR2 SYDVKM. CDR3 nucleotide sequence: TGTGCCAGCAGTTTAGCAGGGCTGAGCACTGAAGCTTTCTTT. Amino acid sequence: CASSLAGLSTEAFF.

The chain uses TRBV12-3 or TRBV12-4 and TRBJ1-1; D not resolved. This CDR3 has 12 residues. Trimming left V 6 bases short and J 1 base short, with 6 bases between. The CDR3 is CASRRGNTEAFF. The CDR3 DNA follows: TGTGCCAGCAGGCGGGGGAACACTGAAGCTTTCTTT.

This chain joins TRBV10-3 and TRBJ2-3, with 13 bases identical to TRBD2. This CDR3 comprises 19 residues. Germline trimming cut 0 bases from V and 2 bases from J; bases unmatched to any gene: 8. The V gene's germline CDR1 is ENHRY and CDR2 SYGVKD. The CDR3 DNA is TGTGCCATCAGTGAGTCAACTAGCGGGAGGGTTCGAGACACAGATACGCAGTATTTT. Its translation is CAISESTSGRVRDTDTQYF.

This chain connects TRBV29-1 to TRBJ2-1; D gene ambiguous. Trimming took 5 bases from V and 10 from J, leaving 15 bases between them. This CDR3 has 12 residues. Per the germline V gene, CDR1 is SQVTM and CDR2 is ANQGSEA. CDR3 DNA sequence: TGCAGCGTTATCGTGCGGCGTGACGAGCAGTTCTTC. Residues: CSVIVRRDEQFF.

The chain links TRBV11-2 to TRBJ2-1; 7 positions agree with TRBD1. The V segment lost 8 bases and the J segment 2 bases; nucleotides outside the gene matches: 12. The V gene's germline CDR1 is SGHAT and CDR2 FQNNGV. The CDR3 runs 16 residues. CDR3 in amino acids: CASGQRRDRAYNEQFF. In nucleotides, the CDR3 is TGTGCCAGCGGACAGCGCCGGGACAGAGCCTACAATGAGCAGTTCTTC.

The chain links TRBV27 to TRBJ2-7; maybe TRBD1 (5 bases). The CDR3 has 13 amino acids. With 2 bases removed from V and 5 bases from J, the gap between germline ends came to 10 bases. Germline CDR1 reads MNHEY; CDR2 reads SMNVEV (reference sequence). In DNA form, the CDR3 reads TGTGCCAGCAGTTTAACAGGCGTCCACGAGCAGTACTTC. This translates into CASSLTGVHEQYF.

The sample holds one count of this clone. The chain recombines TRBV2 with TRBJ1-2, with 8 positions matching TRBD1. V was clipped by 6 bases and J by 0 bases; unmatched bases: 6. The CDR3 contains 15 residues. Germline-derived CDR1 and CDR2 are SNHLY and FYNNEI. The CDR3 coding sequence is TGTGCCAGCAGCTTACAGGGGGTAGCTAACTATGGCTACACCTTC. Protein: CASSLQGVANYGYTF. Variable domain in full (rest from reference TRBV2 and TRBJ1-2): EPEVTQTPSHQVTQMGQEVILRCVPISNHLYFYWYRQILGQKVEFLVSFYNNEISEKSEIFDDQFSVERPDGSNFTLKIRSTKLEDSAMYFCASSLQGVANYGYTFGSGTRLTVV.

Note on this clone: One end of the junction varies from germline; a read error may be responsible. The CDR3, as DNA: TGTGCTAGCAGCTTAGCGGGGCGGGGGCCCGGGGAGACCCAGTACTTC. It encodes CASSLAGRGPGETQYF. This sequence joins TRBV7-7 and TRBJ2-5, with 8 bases aligning to TRBD2. The CDR3 runs 16 residues. The V gene's germline CDR1 is SSHAT and CDR2 FNYEAQ (reference sequence).